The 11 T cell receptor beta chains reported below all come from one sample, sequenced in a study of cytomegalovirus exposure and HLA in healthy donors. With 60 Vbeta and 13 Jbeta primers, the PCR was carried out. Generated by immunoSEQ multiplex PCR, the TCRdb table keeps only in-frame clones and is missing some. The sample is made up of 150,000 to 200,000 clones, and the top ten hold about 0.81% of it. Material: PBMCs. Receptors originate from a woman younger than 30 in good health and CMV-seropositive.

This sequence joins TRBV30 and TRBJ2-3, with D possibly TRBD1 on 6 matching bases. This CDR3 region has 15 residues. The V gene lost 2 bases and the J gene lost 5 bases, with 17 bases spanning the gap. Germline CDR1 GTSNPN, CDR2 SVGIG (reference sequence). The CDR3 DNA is TGTGCCTGGAGTAGAACAGGGAGTGGGGAAGATACGCAGTATTTT. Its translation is CAWSRTGSGEDTQYF.

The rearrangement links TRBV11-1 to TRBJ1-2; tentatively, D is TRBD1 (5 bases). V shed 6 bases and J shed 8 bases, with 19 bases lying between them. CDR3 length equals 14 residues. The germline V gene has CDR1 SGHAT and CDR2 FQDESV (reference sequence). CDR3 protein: CASRSDKRNLGYTF. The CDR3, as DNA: TGTGCCAGCAGATCGGACAAACGGAACCTAGGCTACACCTTC.

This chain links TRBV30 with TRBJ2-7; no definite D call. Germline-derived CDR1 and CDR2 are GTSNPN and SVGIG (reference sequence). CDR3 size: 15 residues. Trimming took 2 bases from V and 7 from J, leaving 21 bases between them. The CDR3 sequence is CAWSPTGPMRREQYF. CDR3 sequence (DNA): TGTGCCTGGAGTCCTACTGGCCCCATGAGGAGAGAGCAGTACTTC.

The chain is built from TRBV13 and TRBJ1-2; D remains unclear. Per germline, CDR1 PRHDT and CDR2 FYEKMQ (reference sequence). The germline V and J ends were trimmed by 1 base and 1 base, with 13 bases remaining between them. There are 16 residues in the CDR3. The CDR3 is CASSLVAGAGNYGYTF. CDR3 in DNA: TGTGCCAGCAGCTTAGTAGCTGGCGCGGGTAACTATGGCTACACCTTC.

CDR3 nucleotide sequence: TGCAGCGTTTCCTCGGGCAGGGGGCTAAATGGCTACACCTTC. As protein: CSVSSGRGLNGYTF. The V call is TRBV29-1, the J call TRBJ1-2, with 8 bases identical to TRBD1. After removal of 5 bases from V and 6 bases from J, the junction contained 11 bases not matched to a gene. Germline assignment: CDR1 SQVTM and CDR2 ANQGSEA. This CDR3 spans 14 amino acids.

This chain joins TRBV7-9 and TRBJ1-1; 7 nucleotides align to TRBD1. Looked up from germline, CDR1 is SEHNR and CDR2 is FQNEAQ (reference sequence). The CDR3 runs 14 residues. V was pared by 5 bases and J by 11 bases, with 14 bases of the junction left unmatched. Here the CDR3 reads CASSRDSFKVGAFF. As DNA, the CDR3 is TGTGCCAGCAGCCGGGACAGTTTCAAAGTGGGTGCTTTCTTT.

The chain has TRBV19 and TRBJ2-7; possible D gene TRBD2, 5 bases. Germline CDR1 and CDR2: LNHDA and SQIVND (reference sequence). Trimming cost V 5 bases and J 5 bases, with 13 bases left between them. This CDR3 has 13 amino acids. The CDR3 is CASSSLTRDEQYF. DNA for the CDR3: TGTGCCAGTAGTTCCCTAACGAGGGACGAGCAGTACTTC. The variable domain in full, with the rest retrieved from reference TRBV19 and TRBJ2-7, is DGGITQSPKYLFRKEGQNVTLSCEQNLNHDAMYWYRQDPGQGLRLIYYSQIVNDFQKGDIAEGYSVSREKKESFPLTVTSAQKNPTAFYLCASSSLTRDEQYFGPGTRLTVT.

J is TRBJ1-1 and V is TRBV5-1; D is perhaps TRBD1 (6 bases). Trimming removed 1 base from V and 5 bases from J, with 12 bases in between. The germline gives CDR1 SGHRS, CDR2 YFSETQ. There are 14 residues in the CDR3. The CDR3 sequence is CASSLMAGATEAFF. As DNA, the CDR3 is TGCGCCAGCAGCTTGATGGCAGGGGCGACTGAAGCTTTCTTT.

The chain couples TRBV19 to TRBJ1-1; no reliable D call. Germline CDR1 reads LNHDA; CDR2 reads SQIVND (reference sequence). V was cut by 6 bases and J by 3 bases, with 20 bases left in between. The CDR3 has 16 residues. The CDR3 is CASRDGIWTGDTEAFF. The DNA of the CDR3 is TGTGCCAGTAGAGACGGGATCTGGACGGGAGACACTGAAGCTTTCTTT.

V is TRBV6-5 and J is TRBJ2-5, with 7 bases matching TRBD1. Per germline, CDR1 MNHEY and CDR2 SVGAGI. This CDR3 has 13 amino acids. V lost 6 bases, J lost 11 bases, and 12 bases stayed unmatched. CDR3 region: CASSSAQGVEQYF. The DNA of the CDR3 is TGTGCCAGCAGCTCCGCCCAGGGGGTGGAACAGTACTTC.

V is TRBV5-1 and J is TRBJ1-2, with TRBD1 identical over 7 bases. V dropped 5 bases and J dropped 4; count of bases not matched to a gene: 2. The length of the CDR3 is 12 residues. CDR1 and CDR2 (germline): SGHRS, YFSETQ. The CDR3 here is CASRRDSYGYTF. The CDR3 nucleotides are TGCGCCAGCAGGAGGGACAGCTATGGCTACACCTTC.